In this sample, the clone carrying this T cell receptor (beta chain) turned up a few times. Its antigen is currently unknown. This specimen comes from a study of T-cell memory formation after mild COVID-19. Across the whole study: For the most part, TCR clusters were specific to one donor. Findings and limits, study-wide: Still unconfirmed is whether the second-wave clones peaking on day 37 recognized SARS-CoV-2. Memory cells collected pre-infection included some clones that later responded, suggesting cross-reactive memory joined.

CDR1 and CDR2 from the germline V gene are SGHDT and YYEEEE. The CDR3 runs to 14 residues. V trimming: 2 bases; J trimming: 9 bases; junction bases outside the gene matches: 7. The TCR alpha and TCR beta cDNA libraries, bearing sample barcodes and UMIs, were generated by 5'RACE using constant-segment primers. TCRdb reanalysed the 5' RACE reads using MiXCR and keeps one entry per CDR3 protein. The sample consists of 280,000 or so distinct CDR3 sequences, roughly 17% of them appearing once. The material sequenced was PBMCs or a T cell subset sorted from them (not recorded which). The sequence came from a man younger than 35 who had mild COVID-19 (a few samples of this study predate the infection). Cell type and time point are not known. The chain joins TRBV5-6 to TRBJ2-1, with 8 bases aligning to TRBD1. Here the CDR3 DNA reads TGTGCCAGCAGCTTCGACAGGGGAACGGGTGAGCAGTTCTTC. This encodes CASSFDRGTGEQFF. The full variable domain, its missing parts supplied by reference TRBV5-6 and TRBJ2-1, is DAGVTQSPTHLIKTRGQQVTLRCSPKSGHDTVSWYQQALGQGPQFIFQYYEEEERQRGNFPDRFSGHQFPNYSSELNVNALLLGDSALYLCASSFDRGTGEQFFGPGTRLTVL.